A few counts support the clone carrying this TCR beta chain. Its antigen is currently unknown. This entry is derived from a study of T-cell reconstitution after alpha-beta-depleted transplantation in children. Study-level results: Reported findings indicate that, about two months after transplant, alpha-beta T cells came from several hundred expanded clones, which were derived from non-depleted graft cells. Most T-cell counts and diversity one year after the transplant came from T cells that were newly produced.

The CDR3 is 13 residues long. The V gene lost 2 bases and the J gene lost 8 bases, with 12 bases spanning the gap. A library of TCRbeta sequences, prepared with unique molecular identifiers, was generated. Using its own MiXCR run on the PCR reads, TCRdb lists one record per CDR3 protein. The sample lists more than 200,000 distinct CDR3 sequences; around a sixth were seen once. This sequence originates from a male patient between 2 and 9 years old who had a stem cell transplant for acute lymphoblastic leukemia, so the T cells may come from the graft donor. The gene calls are TRBV12-3 or TRBV12-4 and TRBJ1-2; D is possibly TRBD1 (6 bases). Sequencing used PBMCs, mostly from graft donor cells, obtained 360 days after TCRalphabeta/CD19-depleted stem cell transplant. This CDR3 is CASSLWGARGYTF. The CDR3 DNA reads as TGTGCCAGCAGTTTATGGGGGGCGCGAGGCTACACCTTC.